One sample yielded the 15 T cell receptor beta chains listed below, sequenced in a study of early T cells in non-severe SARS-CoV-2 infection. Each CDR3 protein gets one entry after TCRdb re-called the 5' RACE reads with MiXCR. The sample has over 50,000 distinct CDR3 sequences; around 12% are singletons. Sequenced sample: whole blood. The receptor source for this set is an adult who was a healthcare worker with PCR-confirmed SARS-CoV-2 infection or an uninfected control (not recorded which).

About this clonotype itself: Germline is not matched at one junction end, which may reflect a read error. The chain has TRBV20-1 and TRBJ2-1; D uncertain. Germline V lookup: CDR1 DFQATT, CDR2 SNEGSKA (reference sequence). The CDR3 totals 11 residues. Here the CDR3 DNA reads TGCAGTGCTCTCTTATACAATGGGCAGTTCTTC. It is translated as CSALLYNGQFF.

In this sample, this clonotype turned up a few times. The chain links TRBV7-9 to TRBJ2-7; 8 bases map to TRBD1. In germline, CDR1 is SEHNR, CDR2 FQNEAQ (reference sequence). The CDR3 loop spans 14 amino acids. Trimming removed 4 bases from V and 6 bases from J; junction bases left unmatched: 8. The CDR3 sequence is CASSSDRALLEQYF. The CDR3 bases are TGTGCCAGCAGCTCGGACAGGGCTCTCCTCGAGCAGTACTTC.

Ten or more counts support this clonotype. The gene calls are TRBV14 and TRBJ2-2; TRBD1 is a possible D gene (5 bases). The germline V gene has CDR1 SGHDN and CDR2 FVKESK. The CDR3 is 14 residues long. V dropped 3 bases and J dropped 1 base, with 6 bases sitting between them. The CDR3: CASSQQGNTGELFF. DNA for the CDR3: TGTGCCAGCAGCCAGCAGGGGAACACCGGGGAGCTGTTTTTT.

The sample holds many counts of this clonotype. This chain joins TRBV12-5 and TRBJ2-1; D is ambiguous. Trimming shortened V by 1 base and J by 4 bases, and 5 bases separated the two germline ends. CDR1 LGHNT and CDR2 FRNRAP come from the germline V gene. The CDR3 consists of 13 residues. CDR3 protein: CASGLERYNEQFF. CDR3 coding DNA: TGTGCTAGTGGTTTGGAAAGATACAATGAGCAGTTCTTC.

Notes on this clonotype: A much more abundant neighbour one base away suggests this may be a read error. This chain's CDR3 is CAGSSIAEEQYF. CDR3 in DNA: TGTGCCGGCAGCTCCATAGCGGAGGAGCAGTACTTC. The chain uses TRBV13 and TRBJ2-7; D possibly corresponds to TRBD2 (6 bases). CDR3 length: 12 amino acids. The germline V gene encodes CDR1 PRHDT and CDR2 FYEKMQ (reference sequence).

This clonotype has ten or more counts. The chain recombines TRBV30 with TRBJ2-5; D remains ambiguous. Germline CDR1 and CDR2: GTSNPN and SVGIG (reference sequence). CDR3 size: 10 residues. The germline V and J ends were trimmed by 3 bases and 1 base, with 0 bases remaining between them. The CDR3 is CAWSQETQYF. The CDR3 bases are TGTGCCTGGAGCCAAGAGACCCAGTACTTC.

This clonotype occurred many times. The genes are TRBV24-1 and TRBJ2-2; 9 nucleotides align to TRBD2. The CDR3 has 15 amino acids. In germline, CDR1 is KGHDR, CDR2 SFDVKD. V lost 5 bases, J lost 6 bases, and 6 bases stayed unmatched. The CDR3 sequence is CATSGAGGGPGELFF. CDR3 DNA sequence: TGTGCCACCAGTGGAGCGGGAGGAGGTCCCGGGGAGCTGTTTTTT.

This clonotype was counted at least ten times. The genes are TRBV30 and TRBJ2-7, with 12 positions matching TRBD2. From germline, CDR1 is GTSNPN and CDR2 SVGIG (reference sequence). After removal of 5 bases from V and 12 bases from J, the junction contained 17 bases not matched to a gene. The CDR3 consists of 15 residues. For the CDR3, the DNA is TGTGCCTGGTCGACCCCTACTAGCGGGAGGAAAAGTACGTACTTC. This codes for CAWSTPTSGRKSTYF. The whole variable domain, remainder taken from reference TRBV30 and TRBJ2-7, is SQTIHQWPATLVQPVGSPLSLECTVEGTSNPNLYWYRQAAGRGLQLLFYSVGIGQISSEVPQNLSASRPQDRQFILSSKKLLLSDSGFYLCAWSTPTSGRKSTYFGPGTRLTVT.

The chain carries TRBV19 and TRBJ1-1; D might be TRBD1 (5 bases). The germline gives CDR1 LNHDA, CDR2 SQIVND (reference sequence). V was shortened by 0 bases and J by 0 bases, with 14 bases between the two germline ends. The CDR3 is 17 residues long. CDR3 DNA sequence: TGTGCCAGTAGTATAGACCCACCCCAGGGACTGAACACTGAAGCTTTCTTT. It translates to CASSIDPPQGLNTEAFF.

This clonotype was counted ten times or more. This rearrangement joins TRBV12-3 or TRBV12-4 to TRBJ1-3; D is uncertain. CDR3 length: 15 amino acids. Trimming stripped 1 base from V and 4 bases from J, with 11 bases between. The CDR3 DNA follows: TGTGCCAGCAGTTTAGTCGGGAGGGCCGGAAACACCATATATTTT. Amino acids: CASSLVGRAGNTIYF.

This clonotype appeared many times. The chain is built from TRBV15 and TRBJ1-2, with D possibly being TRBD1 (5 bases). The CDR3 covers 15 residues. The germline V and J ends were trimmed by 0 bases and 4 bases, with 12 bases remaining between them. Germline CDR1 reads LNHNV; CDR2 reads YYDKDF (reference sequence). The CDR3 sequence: CATSRDATAIYGYTF. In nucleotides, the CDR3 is TGTGCCACCAGCAGAGATGCGACAGCGATCTATGGCTACACCTTC.

CDR3 residues: CASGPMRKEAESSYNEQFF. CDR3 DNA sequence: TGTGCTAGTGGCCCAATGAGGAAGGAGGCAGAGAGCTCCTACAATGAGCAGTTCTTC. The rearrangement links TRBV12-5 to TRBJ2-1, with D possibly TRBD2 on 5 matching bases. Germline V gene lookup returns CDR1 LGHNT and CDR2 FRNRAP. V dropped 6 bases and J dropped 0 bases, with 24 bases sitting between them. This CDR3 region has 19 residues. Full variable domain (outside the CDR3, taken from reference TRBV12-5 and TRBJ2-1): DARVTQTPRHKVTEMGQEVTMRCQPILGHNTVFWYRQTMMQGLELLAYFRNRAPLDDSGMPKDRFSAEMPDATLATLKIQPSEPRDSAVYFCASGPMRKEAESSYNEQFFGPGTRLTVL.

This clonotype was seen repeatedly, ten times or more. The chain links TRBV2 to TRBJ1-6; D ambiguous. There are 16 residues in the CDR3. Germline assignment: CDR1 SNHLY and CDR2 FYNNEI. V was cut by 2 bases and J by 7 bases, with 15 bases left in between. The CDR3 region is CASSEWAASDNSPLHF. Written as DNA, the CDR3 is TGTGCCAGCAGTGAATGGGCAGCCTCGGACAATTCACCCCTCCACTTT. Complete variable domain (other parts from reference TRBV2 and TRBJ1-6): EPEVTQTPSHQVTQMGQEVILRCVPISNHLYFYWYRQILGQKVEFLVSFYNNEISEKSEIFDDQFSVERPDGSNFTLKIRSTKLEDSAMYFCASSEWAASDNSPLHFGNGTRLTVT.

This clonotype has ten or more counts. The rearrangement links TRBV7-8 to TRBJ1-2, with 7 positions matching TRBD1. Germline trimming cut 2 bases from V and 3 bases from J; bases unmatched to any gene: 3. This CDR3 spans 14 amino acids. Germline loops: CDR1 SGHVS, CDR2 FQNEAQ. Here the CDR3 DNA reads TGTGCCAGCAGCTTAAGGCAGGGGGACTATGGCTACACCTTC. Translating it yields CASSLRQGDYGYTF.

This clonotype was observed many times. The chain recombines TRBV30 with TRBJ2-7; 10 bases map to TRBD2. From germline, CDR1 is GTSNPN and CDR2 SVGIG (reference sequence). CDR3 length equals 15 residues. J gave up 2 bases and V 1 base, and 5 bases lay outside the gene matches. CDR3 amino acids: CAWSEGLARTYEQYF. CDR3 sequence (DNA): TGTGCCTGGAGTGAGGGACTAGCGAGAACCTACGAGCAGTACTTC. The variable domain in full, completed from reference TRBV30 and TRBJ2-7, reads SQTIHQWPATLVQPVGSPLSLECTVEGTSNPNLYWYRQAAGRGLQLLFYSVGIGQISSEVPQNLSASRPQDRQFILSSKKLLLSDSGFYLCAWSEGLARTYEQYFGPGTRLTVT.